The T cell receptor beta chain under discussion was sequenced for a study of blood T cell repertoires in COVID-19. The CDR3 runs to 16 residues. V was clipped by 6 bases and J by 0 bases, with 17 bases between them. The germline CDR1 and CDR2 sequences are LNHDA and SQIVND (reference sequence). The study assigned cohorts using participant-reported clinical history. Assay used: immunoSEQ multiplex PCR; TCRdb lists only in-frame clones, some missing. The sample records hundreds of thousands of clones, 75% to 85% being singletons. This receptor was identified in a woman between 45 and 65 years old with acute COVID-19. Material for sequencing was PBMCs or T cells enriched from blood (not recorded which). The rearrangement uses TRBV19 and TRBJ1-2; D uncertain. The CDR3 protein is CASSRVLYRTNYGYTF. The CDR3, as DNA: TGTGCCAGTAGCCGGGTCCTATATCGGACTAACTATGGCTACACCTTC.